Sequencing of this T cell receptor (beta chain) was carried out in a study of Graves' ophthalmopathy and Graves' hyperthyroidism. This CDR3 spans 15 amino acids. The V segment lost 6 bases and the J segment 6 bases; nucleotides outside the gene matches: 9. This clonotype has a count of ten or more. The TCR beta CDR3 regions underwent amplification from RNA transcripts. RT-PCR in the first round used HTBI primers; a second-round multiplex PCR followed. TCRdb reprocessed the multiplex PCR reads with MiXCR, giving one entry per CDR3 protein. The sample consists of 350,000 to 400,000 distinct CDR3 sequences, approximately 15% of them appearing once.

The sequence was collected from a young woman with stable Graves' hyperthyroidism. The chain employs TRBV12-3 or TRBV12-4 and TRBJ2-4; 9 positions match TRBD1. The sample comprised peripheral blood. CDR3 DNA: TGTGCCAGCAGCCCCGGACAGGGGTTTACAAACATTCAGTACTTC. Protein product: CASSPGQGFTNIQYF.